This T cell receptor beta chain was sequenced for a study of blood T cell repertoires in COVID-19. Study overall: Sources were T cells, B-cell-depleted T cells, or PBMCs; the material itself was cDNA or gDNA.

CDR1 MDHEN and CDR2 SYDVKM come from the germline V gene. V lost 5 bases and J lost 13; bases outside the gene matches: 8. The CDR3 loop spans 12 amino acids. This clone was counted between two and nine times. Here immunoSEQ multiplex PCR was the method, and the copy in TCRdb shows in-frame clones only, minus some. The table includes fewer than 250,000 clones, over 75% detected once. V is TRBV28 and J is TRBJ1-5, with 7 positions matching TRBD1. Sequencing was carried out using peripheral blood. The TCR was taken from a woman between 45 and 60 years old with acute or convalescent COVID-19. CDR3 region: CASSTGDWGQHF. The CDR3, as DNA: TGTGCCAGCAGTACAGGGGACTGGGGTCAGCATTTT.